The entry below gives a single TCR beta chain sequence along with its context. Its matching antigen is unknown. Unique molecular identifiers were built into the TCRbeta library. MiXCR, run by TCRdb on the PCR reads, gives a single entry per CDR3 protein. The table records about a million distinct CDR3 sequences, about 29% of them present only once. The record originates from a study of T-cell reconstitution after alpha-beta-depleted transplantation in children. Germline V lookup: CDR1 SGHVS, CDR2 FQNEAQ. V dropped 2 bases and J dropped 0 bases, with 17 bases sitting between them. This CDR3 has 17 residues. Study-level points and caveats: Reportedly, alpha-beta T cells present about two months post-transplant originated from several hundred expanded clones of graft origin.

Sample: PBMCs, mostly from graft donor cells, taken 360 days after TCRalphabeta/CD19-depleted stem cell transplant. The sequence derives from a boy less than two years old who had a stem cell transplant for SCID, so the T cells may come from the graft donor. The V call is TRBV7-8, the J call TRBJ2-7; tentatively, D is TRBD1 (6 bases). CDR3 amino acids: CASSLLGATHYSYEQYF. The CDR3 coding sequence is TGTGCCAGCAGCTTATTGGGGGCAACCCATTACTCCTACGAGCAGTACTTC.